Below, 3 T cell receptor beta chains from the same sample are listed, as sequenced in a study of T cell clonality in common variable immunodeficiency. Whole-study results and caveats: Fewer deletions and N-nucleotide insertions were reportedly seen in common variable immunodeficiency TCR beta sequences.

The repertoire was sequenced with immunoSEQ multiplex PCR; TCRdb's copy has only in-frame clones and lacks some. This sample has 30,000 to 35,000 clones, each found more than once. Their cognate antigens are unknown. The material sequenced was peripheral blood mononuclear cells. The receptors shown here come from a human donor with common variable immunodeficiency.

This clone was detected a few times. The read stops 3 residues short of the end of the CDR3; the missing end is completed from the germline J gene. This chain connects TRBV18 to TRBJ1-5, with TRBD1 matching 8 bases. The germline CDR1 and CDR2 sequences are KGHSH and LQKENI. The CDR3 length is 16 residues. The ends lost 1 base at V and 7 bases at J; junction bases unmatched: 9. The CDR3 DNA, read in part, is TGTGCCAGCTCACCACGGGGAGGGGACAGGAAACAGCCC. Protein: CASSPRGGDRKQP. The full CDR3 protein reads CASSPRGGDRKQPQHF.

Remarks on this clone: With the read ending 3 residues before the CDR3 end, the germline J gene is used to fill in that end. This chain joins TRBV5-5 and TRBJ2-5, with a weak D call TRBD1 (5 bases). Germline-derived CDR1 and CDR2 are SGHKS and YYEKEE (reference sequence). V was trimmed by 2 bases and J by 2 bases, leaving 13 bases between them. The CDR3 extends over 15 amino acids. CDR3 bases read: TGTGCCAGCAGCTTAGGGGTTTCGAGGCAAGAGACC. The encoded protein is CASSLGVSRQET. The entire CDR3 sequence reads CASSLGVSRQETQYF.

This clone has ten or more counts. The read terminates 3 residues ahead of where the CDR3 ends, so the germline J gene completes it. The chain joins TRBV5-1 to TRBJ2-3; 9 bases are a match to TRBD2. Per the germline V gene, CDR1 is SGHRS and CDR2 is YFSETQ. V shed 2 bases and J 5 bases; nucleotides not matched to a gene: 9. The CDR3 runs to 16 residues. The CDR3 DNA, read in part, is TGCGCCAGCAGCTTAGTGCTTAGCGGGAGAGGAGATACG. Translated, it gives CASSLVLSGRGDT. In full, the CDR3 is CASSLVLSGRGDTQYF. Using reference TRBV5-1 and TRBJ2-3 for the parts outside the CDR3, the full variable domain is KAGVTQTPRYLIKTRGQQVTLSCSPISGHRSVSWYQQTPGQGLQFLFEYFSETQRNKGNFPGRFSGRQFSNSRSEMNVSTLELGDSALYLCASSLVLSGRGDTQYFGPGTRLTVL.